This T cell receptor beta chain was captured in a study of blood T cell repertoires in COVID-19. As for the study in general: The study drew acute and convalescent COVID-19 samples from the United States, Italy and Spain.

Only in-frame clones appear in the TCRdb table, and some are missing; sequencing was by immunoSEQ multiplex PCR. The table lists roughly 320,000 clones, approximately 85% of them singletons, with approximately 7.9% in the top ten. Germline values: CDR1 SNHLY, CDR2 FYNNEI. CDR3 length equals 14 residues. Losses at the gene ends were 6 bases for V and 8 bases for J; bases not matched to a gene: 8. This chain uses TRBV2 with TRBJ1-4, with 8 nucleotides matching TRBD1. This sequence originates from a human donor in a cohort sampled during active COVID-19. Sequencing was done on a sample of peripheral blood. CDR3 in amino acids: CASSATGAIEKLFF. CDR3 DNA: TGTGCCAGCAGCGCGACAGGGGCTATAGAAAAACTGTTTTTT.